Described below is a single T cell receptor (beta chain) sequence and its context. The data originate from a study of technical replicates of blood from a handful of donors. V was clipped by 4 bases and J by 0 bases; unmatched bases: 5. Germline V lookup: CDR1 SGHTA, CDR2 FQGTGA. The CDR3 sequence is 16 residues long. Sequencing used immunoSEQ multiplex PCR; TCRdb keeps in-frame clones, though not all of them. The sample contains about 79,000 clones, 85% to 95% of which appear only once. The sequence was collected from a human donor in good health. Sequenced sample: T cells isolated from PBMCs. The chain is built from TRBV7-3 and TRBJ2-2, with 7 bases identical to TRBD2. The CDR3 DNA follows: TGTGCCAGCAGCTCCCAGCGGGGTTCGAACACCGGGGAGCTGTTTTTT. This encodes CASSSQRGSNTGELFF.